Below, 21 T cell receptor beta chains from the same sample are listed, as sequenced in a study of tumor-infiltrating lymphocytes in localized non-small cell lung cancer (dated by TCRdb to 2020 to 2023). Receptors were amplified or captured by the immunoSEQ multiplex PCR assay. Imported from immuneACCESS, the table was reduced by TCRdb to in-frame sequences with V and J called. These copies leave out some clones; in studies compared against another copy, an unresolved V gene accounts for under half, and the cause of the remainder is not known. The table for this sample lists some 15,000 clones; approximately 85% of them were counted only once. Roughly 3.7% of the sample belongs to the ten largest clones. Sequenced: uninvolved lung tissue not adjacent to the tumor. These receptors were taken from a human donor with non-small cell lung cancer.

V is TRBV2 and J is TRBJ1-2; no firm D call. V dropped 1 base and J dropped 5 bases, with 8 bases sitting between them. This CDR3 comprises 13 residues. The germline gives CDR1 SNHLY, CDR2 FYNNEI. The CDR3 spells CASSEGTAYGYTF. CDR3 DNA: TGTGCCAGCAGTGAAGGGACGGCGTATGGCTACACCTTC.

The chain couples TRBV19 to TRBJ1-4, with D possibly TRBD1 on 6 matching bases. The CDR3 contains 14 residues. CDR1 and CDR2 from the germline V gene are LNHDA and SQIVND (reference sequence). Trimming left V 2 bases short and J 7 bases short, with 11 bases between. The CDR3 sequence: CASSIQGRGEKLFF. In DNA form, the CDR3 reads TGTGCCAGTAGTATACAGGGGCGAGGTGAAAAACTGTTTTTT.

CDR3: CASSLTLSANYGYTF. In DNA form, the CDR3 reads TGTGCCAGCAGCTTGACACTCAGTGCTAACTATGGCTACACCTTC. The chain couples TRBV5-5 to TRBJ1-2; D gene unclear. Germline CDR1 reads SGHKS; CDR2 reads YYEKEE (reference sequence). V gave up 1 base and J gave up 0 bases, with 10 bases separating them. CDR3 length: 15 residues. Based on the CDR3 plus reference TRBV5-5 and TRBJ1-2, the full variable domain is DAGVTQSPTHLIKTRGQQVTLRCSPISGHKSVSWYQQVLGQGPQFIFQYYEKEERGRGNFPDRFSARQFPNYSSELNVNALLLGDSALYLCASSLTLSANYGYTFGSGTRLTVV.

This chain links TRBV7-3 with TRBJ1-1, with D unclear. The CDR3 contains 15 residues. Per germline, CDR1 SGHTA and CDR2 FQGTGA. Trimming took off 0 bases at V and 1 base at J, with 9 bases between the two ends. The CDR3 is CASSLTGGRNTEAFF. The CDR3 nucleotides read TGTGCCAGCAGCTTAACGGGAGGGAGGAACACTGAAGCTTTCTTT.

V usage is TRBV5-4 and J usage is TRBJ2-5; the match to TRBD2 covers 12 bases. In germline, CDR1 is SGHNT, CDR2 YYREEE (reference sequence). V lost 1 base, J lost 7 bases, and 8 bases stayed unmatched. The CDR3 spans 16 residues. CDR3 protein: CASSLTSGGQARTQYF. The DNA for the CDR3 is TGTGCCAGCAGCTTGACTAGCGGGGGGCAGGCGCGGACCCAGTACTTC. The full variable domain, rest sourced from reference TRBV5-4 and TRBJ2-5, is ETGVTQSPTHLIKTRGQQVTLRCSSQSGHNTVSWYQQALGQGPQFIFQYYREEENGRGNFPPRFSGLQFPNYSSELNVNALELDDSALYLCASSLTSGGQARTQYFGPGTRLLVL.

The J gene is TRBJ2-7, the V gene TRBV2; D is uncertain. Germline V gives CDR1 SNHLY, CDR2 FYNNEI. The germline V and J ends were trimmed by 4 bases and 0 bases, with 1 base remaining between them. CDR3 length equals 11 residues. CDR3 nucleotides: TGTGCCAGCAGTGTCTCCTACGAGCAGTACTTC. Translation: CASSVSYEQYF.

The CDR3 DNA reads as TGTGCCAGCAGTGACCCCAGGACAGGGACCACCGGGGAGCTGTTTTTT. Translating gives CASSDPRTGTTGELFF. The chain couples TRBV6-1 to TRBJ2-2; the match to TRBD1 covers 8 bases. The junction had 7 bases not matched to a gene; V was cut back by 3 bases and J by 4 bases. Germline values: CDR1 MNHNS, CDR2 SASEGT. This CDR3 is 16 amino acids long.

This sequence joins TRBV5-4 and TRBJ2-5; possibly TRBD2 for D (6 bases). The CDR3 spans 13 residues. Trimming took 5 bases from V and 1 from J, leaving 9 bases between them. CDR1 SGHNT and CDR2 YYREEE come from the germline V gene (reference sequence). This CDR3 reads CASSSGSQETQYF. The CDR3 DNA reads as TGTGCCAGCAGTTCCGGGAGCCAAGAGACCCAGTACTTC.

This sequence joins TRBV5-4 and TRBJ1-2; D is unresolved. Germline CDR1 SGHNT, CDR2 YYREEE (reference sequence). CDR3 size: 14 residues. V shed 2 bases and J shed 3 bases, with 11 bases lying between them. DNA of the CDR3: TGTGCCAGCAGCTTCGGGTTTGAGGACTATGGCTACACCTTC. This encodes CASSFGFEDYGYTF. Together with reference TRBV5-4 and TRBJ1-2, the CDR3 gives the full variable domain: ETGVTQSPTHLIKTRGQQVTLRCSSQSGHNTVSWYQQALGQGPQFIFQYYREEENGRGNFPPRFSGLQFPNYSSELNVNALELDDSALYLCASSFGFEDYGYTFGSGTRLTVV.

The chain recombines TRBV6-5 with TRBJ1-2, with a tentative D call TRBD1 (6 bases). V gave up 5 bases and J gave up 4 bases, with 14 bases separating them. Germline CDR1 reads MNHEY; CDR2 reads SVGAGI. The CDR3 runs 14 residues. The CDR3 reads CASSPGGGGYGYTF. As DNA, the CDR3 is TGTGCCAGCAGTCCCGGGGGCGGGGGCTATGGCTACACCTTC.

This clone was found a few times. Written as DNA, the CDR3 is TGCGCCAGCAGCCCAAACAGGGGGCAGGGCTACACCTTC. Amino acid sequence: CASSPNRGQGYTF. The V and J genes are TRBV4-1 and TRBJ1-2, with 9 bases lining up with TRBD1. Unmatched junction bases numbered 5, after V lost 4 bases and J lost 8 bases. In germline, CDR1 is MGHRA, CDR2 YSYEKL. This CDR3 spans 13 amino acids.

The J gene is TRBJ2-7, the V gene TRBV9; 7 nucleotides line up with TRBD1. The CDR3 length is 13 residues. V lost 3 bases to trimming and J lost 6 bases; unmatched junction nucleotides: 6. Germline CDR1 SGDLS, CDR2 YYNGEE. The CDR3 DNA reads as TGTGCCAGCAGCGGGGGGCCAGGGGGCGAGCAGTACTTC. Amino acids: CASSGGPGGEQYF. The variable domain in full, with the rest retrieved from reference TRBV9 and TRBJ2-7, is DSGVTQTPKHLITATGQRVTLRCSPRSGDLSVYWYQQSLDQGLQFLIQYYNGEERAKGNILERFSAQQFPDLHSELNLSSLELGDSALYFCASSGGPGGEQYFGPGTRLTVT.

The gene calls are TRBV10-3 and TRBJ1-1; 7 bases fit TRBD1. The ends lost 2 bases at V and 4 bases at J; junction bases unmatched: 1. CDR3 length: 13 residues. CDR1 and CDR2 from the germline V gene are ENHRY and SYGVKD. Written as DNA, the CDR3 is TGTGCCATCAGTGAGCGGGACAGCACTGAAGCTTTCTTT. Translation: CAISERDSTEAFF.

CDR3 sequence reads: CAWTVPSSTDTQYF. CDR3 nucleotides: TGTGCCTGGACCGTCCCGTCTAGCACAGATACGCAGTATTTT. The rearrangement joins TRBV30 to TRBJ2-3; D is unclear. V was cut by 4 bases and J by 0 bases, with 11 bases left in between. From germline, CDR1 is GTSNPN and CDR2 SVGIG (reference sequence). The CDR3 spans 14 residues.

The V gene is TRBV4-2, the J gene TRBJ1-4, with TRBD1 matching 8 bases. Trimming at V came to 2 bases and at J to 4 bases, leaving 6 bases not matched to a gene. Per the germline V gene, CDR1 is LGHNA and CDR2 is YNFKEQ. The CDR3 is 16 residues long. CDR3 protein: CASSQPGTGVNEKLFF. The CDR3 region has the DNA TGTGCCAGCAGCCAACCCGGGACAGGTGTTAATGAAAAACTGTTTTTT.

The V gene is TRBV7-2, the J gene TRBJ2-7; 11 bases align to TRBD2. This CDR3 has 16 amino acids. CDR1 and CDR2 from the germline V gene are SGHTA and FQGNSA. Trimming cost V 6 bases and J 6 bases; bases outside gene matches: 13. The CDR3, as DNA: TGTGCCAGCAGTCGGAAACTAGCGGGAGAACTCTCCGAGCAGTACTTC. It yields the protein CASSRKLAGELSEQYF.

This rearrangement joins TRBV27 to TRBJ2-7; possible D gene TRBD1, 5 bases. The V and J ends lost 3 bases and 5 bases respectively, with 14 bases between them. The germline V gene has CDR1 MNHEY and CDR2 SMNVEV (reference sequence). CDR3 size: 14 residues. The CDR3 loop reads CASSFSGHRDEQYF. The DNA for the CDR3 is TGTGCCAGCAGTTTCTCAGGGCATCGCGACGAGCAGTACTTC.

Comments on this clone: Other DNA variants within this sample encode the same CDR3. This rearrangement joins TRBV6-5 to TRBJ2-7, with 10 positions matching TRBD2. The junction had 2 bases not matched to a gene; V was cut back by 6 bases and J by 0 bases. The CDR3 length is 14 residues. Looked up from germline, CDR1 is MNHEY and CDR2 is SVGAGI. CDR3 coding DNA: TGTGCCAGCAGACTAGCGGGGAGCTCCTACGAGCAGTACTTC. Protein: CASRLAGSSYEQYF.

The V call is TRBV30, the J call TRBJ2-7; D might be TRBD2 (7 bases). CDR3 length equals 15 residues. The V end was cut by 4 bases, the J end by 6 bases, with 22 bases between. CDR1 GTSNPN and CDR2 SVGIG come from the germline V gene (reference sequence). The CDR3 DNA sequence: TGTGCCTGGACGGATTGGAGGGGGGGAGGGATCGAGCAGTACTTC. This translates into CAWTDWRGGGIEQYF.

The J gene is TRBJ1-1, the V gene TRBV6-1, with 7 bases lining up with TRBD1. V lost 4 bases and J lost 8; bases outside the gene matches: 4. Germline V gene sequence: CDR1 MNHNS, CDR2 SASEGT. The CDR3 runs 12 residues. In DNA, the CDR3 is TGTGCCAGCAGTGTAACAGGGGTCGAAGCTTTCTTT. This encodes CASSVTGVEAFF.

This rearrangement joins TRBV2 to TRBJ2-3, with D maybe TRBD1 (6 bases). The CDR3 loop spans 15 amino acids. The V end was cut by 2 bases, the J end by 3 bases, with 12 bases between. The V gene's germline CDR1 is SNHLY and CDR2 FYNNEI. The CDR3 reads CASSELGQGTDTQYF. DNA for the CDR3: TGTGCCAGCAGTGAATTGGGGCAGGGGACAGATACGCAGTATTTT.